This T cell receptor (beta chain) came from a study of vaccination effects on CD4 cells after COVID-19. Whole-study results and caveats: Marked clonal contraction was seen late after vaccination (in both infection- and vaccine-induced clones). Healthy vaccinees had only 1 of 255 vaccine-induced clones cross-react with common cold coronaviruses.

Expansion with viral peptide pools was applied to antigen-specific CD4+ T cells by the ViraFEST assay prior to sequencing. With about ten days of culture completed, CD4+ T cells were isolated. None of these healthy vaccinees had been infected with SARS-CoV-2 before vaccination. Culturing of around 2 million PBMC per well took place with approximately 10 IU/ml IL-2 and approximately 9.1 ug/ml peptides. Days 3 and 7 saw half the medium replaced with IL-2 medium. The repertoire was sequenced with immunoSEQ multiplex PCR; TCRdb's copy has only in-frame clones and lacks some. The sample yields 55,000 to 75,000 clones, 65% to 85% seen once. In regard to this clone: What it recognizes is unknown.

The material sequenced was CD4+ T cells from PBMCs cultured with HCoV-NL63 spike peptides, taken before COVID-19 vaccination. The TCR comes from a human donor who received a COVID-19 vaccine.

For the CDR3, the DNA is TGTGCCAGCAGTTACAGGAGTCAGATACCTGAAGCTTTCTTT. This codes for CASSYRSQIPEAFF. The chain links TRBV6-5 to TRBJ1-1; D is undetermined. Trimming stripped 2 bases from V and 6 bases from J, with 13 bases between. Germline lookup yields CDR1 MNHEY and CDR2 SVGAGI. This CDR3 comprises 14 residues.